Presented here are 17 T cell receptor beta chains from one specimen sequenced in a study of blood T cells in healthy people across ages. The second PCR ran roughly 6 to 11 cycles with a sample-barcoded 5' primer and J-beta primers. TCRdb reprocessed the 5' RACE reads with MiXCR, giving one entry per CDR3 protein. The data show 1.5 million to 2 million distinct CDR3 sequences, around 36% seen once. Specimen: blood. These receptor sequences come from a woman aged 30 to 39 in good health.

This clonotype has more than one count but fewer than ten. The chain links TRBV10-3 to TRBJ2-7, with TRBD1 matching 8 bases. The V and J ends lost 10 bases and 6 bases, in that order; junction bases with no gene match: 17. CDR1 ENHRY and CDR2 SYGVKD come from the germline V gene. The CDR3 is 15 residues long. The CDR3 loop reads CASGSSPRTGSEQYF. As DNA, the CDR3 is TGTGCCAGCGGTTCCTCCCCGAGGACAGGGAGCGAGCAGTACTTC.

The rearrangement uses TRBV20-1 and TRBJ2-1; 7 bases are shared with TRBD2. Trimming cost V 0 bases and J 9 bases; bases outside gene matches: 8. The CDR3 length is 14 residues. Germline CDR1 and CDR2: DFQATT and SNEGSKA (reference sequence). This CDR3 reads CSARDGGGGGEQFF. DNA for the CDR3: TGCAGTGCTAGAGATGGCGGGGGTGGAGGTGAGCAGTTCTTC.

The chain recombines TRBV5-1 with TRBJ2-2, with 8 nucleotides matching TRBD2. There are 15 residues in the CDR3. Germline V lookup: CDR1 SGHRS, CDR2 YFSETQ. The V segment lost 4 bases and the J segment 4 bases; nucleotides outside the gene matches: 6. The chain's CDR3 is CASSAGLASTGELFF. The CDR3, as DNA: TGCGCCAGCAGCGCCGGACTAGCATCCACCGGGGAGCTGTTTTTT.

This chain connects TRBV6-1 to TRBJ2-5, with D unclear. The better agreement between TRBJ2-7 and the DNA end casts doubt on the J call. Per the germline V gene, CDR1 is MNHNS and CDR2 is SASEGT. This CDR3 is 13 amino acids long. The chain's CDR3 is CASSKEGWGEQYF. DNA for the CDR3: TGTGCCAGCAGTAAGGAAGGGTGGGGCGAGCAGTACTTC.

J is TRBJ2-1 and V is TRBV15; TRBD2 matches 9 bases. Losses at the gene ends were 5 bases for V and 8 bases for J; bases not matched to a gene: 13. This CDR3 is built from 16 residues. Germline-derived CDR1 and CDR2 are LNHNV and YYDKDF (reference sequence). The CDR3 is CATSGWTSAEFDEQFF. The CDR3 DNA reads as TGTGCCACCAGCGGATGGACTAGCGCGGAGTTCGATGAGCAGTTCTTC. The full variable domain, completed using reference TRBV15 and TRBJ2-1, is DAMVIQNPRYQVTQFGKPVTLSCSQTLNHNVMYWYQQKSSQAPKLLFHYYDKDFNNEADTPDNFQSRRPNTSFCFLDIRSPGLGDTAMYLCATSGWTSAEFDEQFFGPGTRLTVL.

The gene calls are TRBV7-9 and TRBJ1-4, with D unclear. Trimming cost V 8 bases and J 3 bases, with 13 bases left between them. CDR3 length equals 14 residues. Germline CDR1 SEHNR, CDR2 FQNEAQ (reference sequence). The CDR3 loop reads CASGPVQPNEKLFF. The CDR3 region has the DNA TGTGCCAGCGGGCCGGTTCAACCTAATGAAAAACTGTTTTTT.

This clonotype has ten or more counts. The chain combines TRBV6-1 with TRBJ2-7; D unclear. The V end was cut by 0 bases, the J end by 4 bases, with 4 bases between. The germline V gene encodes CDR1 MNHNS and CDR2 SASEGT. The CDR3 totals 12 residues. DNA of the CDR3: TGTGCCAGCAGTGAAGCGCGATACGAGCAGTACTTC. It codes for CASSEARYEQYF.

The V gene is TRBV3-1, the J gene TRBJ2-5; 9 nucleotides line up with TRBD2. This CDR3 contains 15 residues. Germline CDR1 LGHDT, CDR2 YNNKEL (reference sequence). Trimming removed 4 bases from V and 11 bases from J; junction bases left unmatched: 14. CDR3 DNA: TGTGCCAGCAGCCGATTAGCGGGAGAAGCGCACGGGCAGTACTTC. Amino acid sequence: CASSRLAGEAHGQYF.

The CDR3 region is CASSWGTGTTEAFF. The CDR3 region has the DNA TGCGCCAGCAGCTGGGGGACAGGAACAACAGAAGCTTTCTTT. V is TRBV5-1 and J is TRBJ1-1; 8 nucleotides agree with TRBD1. This CDR3 contains 14 residues. The V and J ends lost 3 bases and 8 bases, in that order; junction bases with no gene match: 9. Looked up from germline, CDR1 is SGHRS and CDR2 is YFSETQ. The full variable domain, with the rest looked up from reference TRBV5-1 and TRBJ1-1, is KAGVTQTPRYLIKTRGQQVTLSCSPISGHRSVSWYQQTPGQGLQFLFEYFSETQRNKGNFPGRFSGRQFSNSRSEMNVSTLELGDSALYLCASSWGTGTTEAFFGQGTRLTVV.

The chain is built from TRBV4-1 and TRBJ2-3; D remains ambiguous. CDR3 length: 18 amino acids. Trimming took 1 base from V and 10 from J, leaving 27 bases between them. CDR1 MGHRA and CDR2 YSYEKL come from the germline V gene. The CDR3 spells CASSQVPGLPRHGFAQYF. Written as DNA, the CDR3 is TGCGCCAGCAGCCAAGTTCCCGGATTACCCAGGCATGGTTTTGCGCAGTATTTT.

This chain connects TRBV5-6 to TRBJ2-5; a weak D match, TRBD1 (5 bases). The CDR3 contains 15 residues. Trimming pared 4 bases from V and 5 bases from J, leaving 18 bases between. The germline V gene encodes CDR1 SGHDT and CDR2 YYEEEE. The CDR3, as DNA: TGTGCCAGCAGCGTGCCAAGGGGTAAGGGGGAGACCCAGTACTTC. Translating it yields CASSVPRGKGETQYF.

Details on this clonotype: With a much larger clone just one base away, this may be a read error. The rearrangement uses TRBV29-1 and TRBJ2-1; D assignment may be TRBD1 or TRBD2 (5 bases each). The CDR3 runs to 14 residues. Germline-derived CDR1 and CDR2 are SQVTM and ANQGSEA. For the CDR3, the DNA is TGCAGCGTCGAAGGCCTAGTGGGGGACAATGAGCAGTTCTTC. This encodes CSVEGLVGDNEQFF.

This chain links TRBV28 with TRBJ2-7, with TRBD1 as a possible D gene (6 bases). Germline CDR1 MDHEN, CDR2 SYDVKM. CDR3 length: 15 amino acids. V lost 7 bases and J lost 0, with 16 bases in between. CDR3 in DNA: TGTGCCAGCAAACGACAGGCGGCAAGCTCCTACGAGCAGTACTTC. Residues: CASKRQAASSYEQYF.

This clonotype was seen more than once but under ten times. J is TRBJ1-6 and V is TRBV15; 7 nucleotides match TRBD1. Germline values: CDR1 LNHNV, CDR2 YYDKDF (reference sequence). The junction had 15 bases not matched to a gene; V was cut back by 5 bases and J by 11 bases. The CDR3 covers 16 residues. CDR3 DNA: TGTGCCACCAGCGGCCCGGACAGGCCTTTTTCAACACCCCTCCACTTT. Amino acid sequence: CATSGPDRPFSTPLHF.

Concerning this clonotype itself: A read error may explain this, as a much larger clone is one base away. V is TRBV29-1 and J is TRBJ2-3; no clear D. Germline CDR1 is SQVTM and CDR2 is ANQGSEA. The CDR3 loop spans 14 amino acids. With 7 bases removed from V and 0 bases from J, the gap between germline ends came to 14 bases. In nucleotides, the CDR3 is TGCAGCGCCAAGACGGTCCCTAGCACAGATACGCAGTATTTT. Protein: CSAKTVPSTDTQYF.

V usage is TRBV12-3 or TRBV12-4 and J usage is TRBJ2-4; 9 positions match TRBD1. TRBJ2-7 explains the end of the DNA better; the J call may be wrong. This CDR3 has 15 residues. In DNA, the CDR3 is TGTGCCAGCAGTTTGGGACAGGGAACGGGCTACGAGCAGTACTTC. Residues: CASSLGQGTGYEQYF.

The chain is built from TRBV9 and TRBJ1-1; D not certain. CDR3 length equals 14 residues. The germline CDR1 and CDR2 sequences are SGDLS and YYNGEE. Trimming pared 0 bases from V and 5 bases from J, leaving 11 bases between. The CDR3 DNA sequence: TGTGCCAGCAGCGTAGGAGGGCTAGGGACTGAAGCTTTCTTT. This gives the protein CASSVGGLGTEAFF.